This T cell receptor beta chain was profiled in a study of blood T cell repertoires in COVID-19. Study in general: Some COVID-19 samples were acute and others convalescent; all came from the United States, Italy and Spain. In each case, the material was cDNA or gDNA derived from T cells, B-cell-depleted T cells, or PBMCs.

V shed 0 bases and J shed 9 bases, with 12 bases lying between them. The CDR3 totals 14 residues. The V gene's germline CDR1 is MNHNY and CDR2 SVGAGI (reference sequence). Followed over time, Seattle patients had been enrolled while infection was active. In the original analysis: Estimation of nucleated cell counts relied on the amplification of reference gene primers. Only in-frame clones appear in the TCRdb table, and some are missing; sequencing was by immunoSEQ multiplex PCR. V, J and clone size are those of that table, while D and trimming were read from the DNA. The repertoire holds around 260,000 clones, with approximately 88% as singletons.

The genes are TRBV6-6 and TRBJ2-1; a possible D gene is TRBD2 (5 bases). This clonotype was sampled from a woman between 65 and 79 years old with COVID-19, enrolled during active disease. The sequencing sample was made of peripheral blood. CDR3 bases: TGTGCCAGCAGTTACTCCACCCTAGCCGCTGAGCAGTTCTTC. Amino acid sequence: CASSYSTLAAEQFF.